What follows is one TCR beta chain and its context. The data were taken from a study of shared clonotypes between healthy human individuals. Genomic DNA per cell subset filled all wells of several immunoSEQ plates. Sequencing was performed with immunoSEQ multiplex PCR; in TCRdb, only in-frame clones are kept and a portion is missing. The sample has roughly 590,000 clones, about 95% seen once. The naive CD8 population came from CD45RO-negative cells selected for CCR7, without terminally differentiated effector memory CD45RA+ cells. Germline V gene sequence: CDR1 MNHEY, CDR2 SVGAGI. The CDR3 totals 14 residues. V lost 2 bases, J lost 5 bases, and 12 bases lay in between.

The sequenced material came from naive CD8+ T cells sorted from blood. This chain uses TRBV6-5 with TRBJ1-1; D remains ambiguous. The TCR was taken from a woman under 40 in good health. The CDR3 region is CASSYALLGTEAFF. The CDR3 coding sequence is TGTGCCAGCAGTTACGCACTCCTGGGGACTGAAGCTTTCTTT.